The rows below give T cell receptor beta chains drawn from one sample of a study of cytomegalovirus exposure and HLA in healthy donors. TCRdb keeps only in-frame clones here, not all; method: immunoSEQ multiplex PCR. The data show over 50,000 clones, just under 85% seen once. The specimen was PBMCs. Every receptor here comes from a middle-aged man in good health and CMV-seronegative. The CDR3 runs from the conserved cysteine through the conserved F or W. The D gene is left open where the match is weak. The size entry is marked missing in some rows and otherwise reads once, few, many or a size class.

CASSILTGENSPLHF,TGTGCCAGCAGTATTTTGACAGGGGAAAATTCACCCCTCCACTTT,TRBD1,.,TRBV28,TRBJ1-6
CASSGQMFNEKLFF,TGTGCCAGCAGTGGACAGATGTTTAATGAAAAACTGTTTTTT,.,.,TRBV2,TRBJ1-4
CASSWTGGRETQYF,TGTGCCAGCAGCTGGACAGGGGGCCGAGAGACCCAGTACTTC,TRBD1,.,TRBV11-3,TRBJ2-5
CASSFFLEGRETQYF,TGTGCCAGCAGTTTCTTTCTGGAGGGAAGAGAGACCCAGTACTTC,.,.,TRBV28,TRBJ2-5
CASSVGTSGGAEETQYF,TGTGCCAGCAGCGTAGGGACTAGCGGGGGGGCCGAGGAGACCCAGTACTTC,TRBD2,.,TRBV9,TRBJ2-5
CASSYDRTSGGSYNEQFF,TGTGCCAGCAGCTACGATCGGACTAGCGGGGGATCCTACAATGAGCAGTTCTTC,TRBD2,.,TRBV7-2,TRBJ2-1
CASRLRVVETQYF,TGTGCCAGCAGACTCAGGGTGGTAGAGACCCAGTACTTC,.,.,TRBV6-7,TRBJ2-5
CASSSRQGHEQYF,TGTGCCAGCAGTTCCCGACAGGGCCACGAGCAGTACTTC,TRBD1,.,TRBV11-2,TRBJ2-7
CASSWAVNSPLHF,TGTGCCAGCAGTTGGGCCGTGAATTCACCCCTCCACTTT,.,few,TRBV27,TRBJ1-6
CASTPSVTGELFF,TGTGCCAGCACCCCTTCAGTCACCGGGGAGCTGTTTTTT,.,.,TRBV7-9,TRBJ2-2
CSARRGGDTQYF,TGCAGCGCCCGGCGGGGAGGAGATACGCAGTATTTT,.,.,TRBV29-1,TRBJ2-3
CASSVTVNSYNSPLHF,TGTGCCAGCAGCGTGACAGTAAACTCCTATAATTCACCCCTCCACTTT,.,.,TRBV9,TRBJ1-6
CASKTSGQLAKNIQYF,TGTGCCAGTAAGACCTCGGGACAGTTAGCCAAAAACATTCAGTACTTC,TRBD1,.,TRBV19,TRBJ2-4
CASRMTTKKDQPQHF,TGTGCCAGCAGGATGACCACTAAGAAGGATCAGCCCCAGCATTTT,.,few,TRBV6-7,TRBJ1-5
CASSFGLALETQYF,TGTGCCAGCAGCTTTGGACTAGCGTTAGAGACCCAGTACTTC,TRBD2,.,TRBV7-2,TRBJ2-5
CASSSGLEGSSYNSPLHF,TGTGCCAGCAGTTCAGGTTTGGAGGGCAGCTCCTATAATTCACCCCTCCACTTT,.,few,TRBV28,TRBJ1-6
CAWGQGNAEETQYF,TGTGCCTGGGGACAGGGGAACGCAGAAGAGACCCAGTACTTC,TRBD1,.,TRBV30,TRBJ2-5
CASSPPTGSGTEAFF,TGTGCCAGCTCACCGCCGACAGGGTCTGGGACTGAAGCTTTCTTT,TRBD1,.,TRBV18,TRBJ1-1
CASSQGGVGGNSPLHF,TGTGCCAGCAGCCAAGGGGGGGTTGGGGGTAATTCACCCCTCCACTTT,.,.,TRBV4-2,TRBJ1-6
CASSQGQTNTEAFF,TGCGCCAGCAGCCAAGGACAGACGAACACTGAAGCTTTCTTT,.,.,TRBV4-3,TRBJ1-1
CAWSKDSAYEQYF,TGTGCCTGGAGTAAGGACTCAGCCTACGAGCAGTACTTC,.,.,TRBV30,TRBJ2-7
CASSLADRGDEQFF,TGTGCCAGCAGCTTAGCGGACAGGGGCGATGAGCAGTTCTTC,TRBD1,.,TRBV7-6,TRBJ2-1
CASSSRQGRYNEQFF,TGTGCCAGCAGCTCAAGACAGGGGAGGTACAATGAGCAGTTCTTC,TRBD1,.,TRBV5-8,TRBJ2-1
CASNGVRGSGELFF,TGTGCCAGCAATGGGGTTCGGGGATCCGGGGAGCTGTTTTTT,.,once,TRBV2,TRBJ2-2
CASSEGTGYFYEQYF,TGTGCCAGCAGCGAGGGGACTGGATATTTCTACGAGCAGTACTTC,.,.,TRBV7-8,TRBJ2-7
CASSPGVGANTEAFF,TGCGCCAGCAGCCCTGGGGTGGGAGCAAACACTGAAGCTTTCTTT,.,.,TRBV5-1,TRBJ1-1
CASSQGQGASSTDTQYF,TGTGCCAGCAGCCAGGGACAGGGGGCTTCGAGCACAGATACGCAGTATTTT,TRBD1,.,TRBV5-4,TRBJ2-3
CASIGQTYYEQYF,TGTGCCAGCATTGGACAGACGTACTACGAGCAGTACTTC,.,.,TRBV6-1,TRBJ2-7
CASSPYDRGGDTEAFF,TGTGCCAGCAGCCCATATGACAGGGGAGGTGACACTGAAGCTTTCTTT,TRBD1,.,TRBV7-8,TRBJ1-1
CSASNNEAFF,TGCAGTGCTAGCAACAATGAAGCTTTCTTT,.,.,TRBV20-1,TRBJ1-1
CTSSQSTGKSTDTQYF,TGCACCAGCAGCCAATCAACAGGGAAAAGCACAGATACGCAGTATTTT,.,few,TRBV1,TRBJ2-3
CASSMLVRGNSNQPQHF,TGTGCCAGCAGCATGTTGGTCAGGGGTAATAGCAATCAGCCCCAGCATTTT,.,.,TRBV21-1,TRBJ1-5
CASSVNPSYYEQYF,TGCGCCAGCAGTGTTAACCCCTCCTACTACGAGCAGTACTTC,.,.,TRBV10-2,TRBJ2-7
CASRTGTGAGYTF,TGTGCCAGCAGGACCGGGACAGGGGCCGGCTACACCTTC,TRBD1,.,TRBV6-5,TRBJ1-2
CASSEIQGARSYEQYF,TGTGCCAGCAGTGAAATACAGGGGGCTAGGTCCTACGAGCAGTACTTC,TRBD1,.,TRBV6-1,TRBJ2-7
CASSLGQGPRQNEKLFF,TGCGCCAGCAGCTTGGGACAGGGGCCTCGCCAAAATGAAAAACTGTTTTTT,TRBD1,.,TRBV5-1,TRBJ1-4
CASSPNQNEQFF,TGTGCCAGCAGCCCGAACCAGAATGAGCAGTTCTTC,.,few,TRBV11-3,TRBJ2-1
CASSIGTSGYNEQFF,TGTGCCAGCAGCATCGGGACTAGCGGCTACAATGAGCAGTTCTTC,TRBD2,.,TRBV11-2,TRBJ2-1
CASRTSGNTGELFF,TGTGCCAGCAGGACTAGCGGGAACACCGGGGAGCTGTTTTTT,TRBD2,.,TRBV5-4,TRBJ2-2
CASSLSTSTDTQYF,TGTGCCAGCAGCCTTAGCACTAGCACAGATACGCAGTATTTT,.,.,TRBV9,TRBJ2-3
CASSLTPREQYF,TGTGCCAGCAGCTTGACGCCCAGGGAGCAGTACTTC,.,.,TRBV7-2,TRBJ2-7
CASMGPSNQPQHF,TGTGCCAGTATGGGCCCCTCCAATCAGCCCCAGCATTTT,.,once,TRBV19,TRBJ1-5
CASRPGLGDAEQYF,TGTGCCAGCAGGCCGGGACTAGGGGACGCCGAGCAGTACTTC,TRBD2,.,TRBV27,TRBJ2-7
CATSRDRIAGGTYEQYF,TGTGCCACCAGCAGAGATAGAATTGCGGGGGGAACCTACGAGCAGTACTTC,TRBD2,.,TRBV15,TRBJ2-7
CASSLSTPGGLKVDTEAFF,TGTGCCAGCAGTTTATCGACTCCAGGGGGCTTAAAAGTAGACACTGAAGCTTTCTTT,TRBD1,.,TRBV27,TRBJ1-1
CASSFGSGELLYF,TGTGCCAGCAGCTTTGGTAGCGGGGAGCTTTTGTACTTC,TRBD2,.,TRBV11-3,TRBJ2-7
CASSSVGYPRDRGNGYTF,TGTGCCAGCAGCTCAGTAGGGTACCCCAGGGACAGGGGAAACGGCTACACCTTC,TRBD1,.,TRBV11-2,TRBJ1-2
CASSPSAGNQPQHF,TGTGCCAGCAGCCCAAGTGCGGGGAATCAGCCCCAGCATTTT,.,.,TRBV6-5,TRBJ1-5
CASSPGIAGGHISYEQYF,TGTGCCAGCAGCCCCGGTATAGCGGGGGGCCACATCTCCTACGAGCAGTACTTC,TRBD2,.,TRBV13,TRBJ2-7
CASSPQGASNTIYF,TGTGCCAGCAGTCCCCAGGGGGCCTCGAACACCATATATTTT,TRBD1,.,TRBV6-5,TRBJ1-3
CASSITQGYTEAFF,TGTGCCAGTAGTATAACTCAGGGGTATACTGAAGCTTTCTTT,.,.,TRBV19,TRBJ1-1
CASSRTSGGAGETQYF,TGCGCCAGCAGCCGGACTAGCGGGGGTGCGGGAGAGACCCAGTACTTC,TRBD2,.,TRBV4-1,TRBJ2-5
CASSLGHDQPQHF,TGTGCCAGCAGCCTAGGGCACGATCAGCCCCAGCATTTT,.,.,TRBV9,TRBJ1-5